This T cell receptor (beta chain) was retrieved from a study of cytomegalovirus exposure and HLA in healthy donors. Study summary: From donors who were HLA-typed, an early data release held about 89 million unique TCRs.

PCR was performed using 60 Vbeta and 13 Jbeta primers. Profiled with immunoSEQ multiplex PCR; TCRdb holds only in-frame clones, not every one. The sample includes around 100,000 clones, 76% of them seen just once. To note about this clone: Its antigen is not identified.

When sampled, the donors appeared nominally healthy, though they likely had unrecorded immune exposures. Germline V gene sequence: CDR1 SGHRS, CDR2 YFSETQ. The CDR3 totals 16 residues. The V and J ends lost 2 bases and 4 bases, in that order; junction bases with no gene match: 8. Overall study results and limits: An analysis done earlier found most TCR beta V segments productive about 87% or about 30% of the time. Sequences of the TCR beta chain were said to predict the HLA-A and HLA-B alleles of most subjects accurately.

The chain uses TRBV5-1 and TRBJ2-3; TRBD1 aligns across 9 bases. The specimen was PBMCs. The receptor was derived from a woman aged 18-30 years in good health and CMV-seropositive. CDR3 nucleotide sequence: TGCGCCAGCAGCTTTAGTCCACAGGGGGCGGCAGATACGCAGTATTTT. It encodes CASSFSPQGAADTQYF. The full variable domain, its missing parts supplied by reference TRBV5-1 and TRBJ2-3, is KAGVTQTPRYLIKTRGQQVTLSCSPISGHRSVSWYQQTPGQGLQFLFEYFSETQRNKGNFPGRFSGRQFSNSRSEMNVSTLELGDSALYLCASSFSPQGAADTQYFGPGTRLTVL.